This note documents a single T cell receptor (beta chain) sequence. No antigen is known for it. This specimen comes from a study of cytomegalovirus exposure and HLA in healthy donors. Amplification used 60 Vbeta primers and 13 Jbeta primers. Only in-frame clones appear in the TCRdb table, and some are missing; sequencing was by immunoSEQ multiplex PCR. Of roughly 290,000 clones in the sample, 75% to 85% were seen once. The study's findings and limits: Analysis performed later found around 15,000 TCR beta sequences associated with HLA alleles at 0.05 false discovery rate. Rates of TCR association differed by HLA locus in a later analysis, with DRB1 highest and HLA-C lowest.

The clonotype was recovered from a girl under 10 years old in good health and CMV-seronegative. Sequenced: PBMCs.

CDR3 nucleotides: TGTGCCAGCAGCTTAGCCGGGACAGGGGGCGCCCCTGGGGCCAACGTCCTGACTTTC. This encodes CASSLAGTGGAPGANVLTF. The chain joins TRBV7-9 to TRBJ2-6; 12 nucleotides match TRBD1. There are 19 residues in the CDR3. The V segment lost 0 bases and the J segment 2 bases; nucleotides outside the gene matches: 5. In germline, CDR1 is SEHNR, CDR2 FQNEAQ (reference sequence).